Here is one T cell receptor beta chain with its context. This record comes from a study of blood T cell repertoires in COVID-19. Study as a whole: The origin of the acute and convalescent COVID-19 samples was the United States, Italy and Spain.

Clones were sequenced by immunoSEQ multiplex PCR, and TCRdb holds only the in-frame ones, with some missing. The sample carries about 130,000 clones, 75% to 90% recorded once. Germline values: CDR1 SNHLY, CDR2 FYNNEI. The CDR3 is 13 amino acids. Germline trimming cut 4 bases from V and 4 bases from J; bases unmatched to any gene: 4. Seattle-derived patients entered the study during active infection and were followed longitudinally. The chain carries TRBV2 and TRBJ2-7, with TRBD1 matching 7 bases. This clonotype was sampled from a man aged 55 to 70 with COVID-19, enrolled during active disease. Sequencing was performed on peripheral blood. The CDR3 loop reads CASSAQGEYEQYF. The CDR3, as DNA: TGTGCCAGCAGTGCGCAGGGGGAGTACGAGCAGTACTTC.